This T cell receptor (beta chain) was captured in a study of T cell responses to AZD1222 COVID-19 vaccine. Study-level results: Across spike, vaccine-associated CD4 TCRs were found, dominant at 160-218 and 743-854.

Clones were read by immunoSEQ multiplex PCR, and TCRdb kept only the in-frame ones, dropping some. In the table there are 150,000 to 190,000 clones, roughly nine tenths of which are singletons. Concerning this clone itself: What it recognizes is unknown.

The CDR3 has 15 amino acids. In germline, CDR1 is SNHLY, CDR2 FYNNEI. V was cut by 3 bases and J by 4 bases, with 10 bases left in between. The chain combines TRBV2 with TRBJ1-6, with D perhaps TRBD1 (6 bases). The sample was peripheral blood, taken after recovery from COVID-19. The clonotype was recovered from an adult who had recovered from COVID-19. The CDR3 region is CASSDRTGYNSPLHF. The CDR3 DNA reads TGTGCCAGCAGTGATCGAACAGGGTATAATTCACCCCTCCACTTT.